This T cell receptor (beta chain) appears in the sequencing data of a study of T cells after yellow fever vaccination. Study information: With SMART-Seq v4 Ultra Low Input, the fractions containing low cell numbers were prepared. Notes on the study in general: Clonotypes shared by both compartments, CD4 and CD8, made up a small share. Post-booster repertoires contained most primary-vaccination clones again (almost 97% CD4, roughly 91% CD8).

In the case of this clonotype: Its cognate antigen is unknown.

Trimming at V came to 4 bases and at J to 9 bases, leaving 10 bases not matched to a gene. This CDR3 spans 16 amino acids. TCR cDNA, made by 5'RACE template switching, carried an added universal primer site and UMIs. From the 5' RACE reads, TCRdb called clonotypes with MiXCR, one entry per CDR3 protein. The sample yields about 510,000 distinct CDR3 sequences, around a fifth seen once. The sequencing here drew on PBMCs, taken roughly 20 days after the first yellow fever vaccination. The V gene is TRBV12-3 or TRBV12-4, the J gene TRBJ2-1; 12 positions agree with TRBD1. The clonotype was recovered from a young man who received the YFV17D yellow fever vaccine. This chain's CDR3 is CASSSWDRGPRGEQFF. CDR3 bases: TGTGCCAGCAGTTCATGGGACAGGGGGCCGAGGGGTGAGCAGTTCTTC.